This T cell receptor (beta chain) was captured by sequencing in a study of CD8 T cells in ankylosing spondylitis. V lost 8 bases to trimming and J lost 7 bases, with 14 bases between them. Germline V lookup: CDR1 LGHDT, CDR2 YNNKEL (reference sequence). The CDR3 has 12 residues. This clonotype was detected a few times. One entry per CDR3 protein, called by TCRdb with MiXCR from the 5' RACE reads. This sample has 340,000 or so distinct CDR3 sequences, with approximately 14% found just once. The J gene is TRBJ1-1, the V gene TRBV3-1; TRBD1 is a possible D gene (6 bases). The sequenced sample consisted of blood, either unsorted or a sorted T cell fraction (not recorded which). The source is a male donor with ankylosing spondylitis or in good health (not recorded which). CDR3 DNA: TGTGCCAGCGGGCAGGGGACTGGTGAAGCTTTCTTT. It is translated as CASGQGTGEAFF.